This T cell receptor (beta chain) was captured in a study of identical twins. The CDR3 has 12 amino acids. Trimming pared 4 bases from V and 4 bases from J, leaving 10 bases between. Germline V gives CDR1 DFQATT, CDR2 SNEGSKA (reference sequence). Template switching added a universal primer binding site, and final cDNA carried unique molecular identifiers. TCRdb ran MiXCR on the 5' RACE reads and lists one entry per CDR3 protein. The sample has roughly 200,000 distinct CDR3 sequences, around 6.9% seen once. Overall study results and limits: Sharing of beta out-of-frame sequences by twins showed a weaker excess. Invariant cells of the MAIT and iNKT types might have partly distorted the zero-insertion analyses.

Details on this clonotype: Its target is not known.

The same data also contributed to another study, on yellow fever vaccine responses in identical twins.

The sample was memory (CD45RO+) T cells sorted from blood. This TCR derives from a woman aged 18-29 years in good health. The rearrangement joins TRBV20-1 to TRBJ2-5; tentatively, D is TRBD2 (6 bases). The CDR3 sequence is CSAKAGIETQYF. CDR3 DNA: TGCAGTGCTAAGGCGGGGATAGAGACCCAGTACTTC.